This TCR beta chain was identified during a study of cytomegalovirus exposure and HLA in healthy donors. The study's findings and limits: Donors were assumed by presence/absence analyses to have roughly uniform sequencing depth.

PCR was performed using 60 Vbeta and 13 Jbeta primers. The assay was immunoSEQ multiplex PCR, and TCRdb's table has in-frame clones only and misses some. The sample consists of about 140,000 clones, more than 60% of them appearing once. CDR1 is SGHRS and CDR2 is YFSETQ in the germline V gene. Trimming removed 2 bases from V and 0 bases from J; junction bases left unmatched: 0. CDR3 length: 15 residues. Points on this clone: Its target is not known.

Sequencing was performed on PBMCs. The TCR comes from a man aged 35-49 years in good health and CMV-seronegative. The chain combines TRBV5-1 with TRBJ2-7; 12 bases are shared with TRBD2. CDR3 sequence: CASSLLAGGSYEQYF. In nucleotides, the CDR3 is TGCGCCAGCAGCTTACTAGCGGGGGGCTCCTACGAGCAGTACTTC.